The rows below give T cell receptor beta chains drawn from one sample of a study of high-grade serous ovarian cancer treatment subgroups. The repertoire was sequenced with immunoSEQ multiplex PCR; TCRdb's copy has only in-frame clones and lacks some. The sample carries several thousand clones, more than 55% recorded once. The sequencing sample was made of tumor tissue. Receptor source: a human donor with high-grade serous ovarian cancer. CDR3s include the opening cysteine and the closing phenylalanine or tryptophan. A D gene is named only where the DNA matches it firmly. Size is stated for part of the rows, as once, few or many counts, or as a class when the clone is expanded.

>TRBV30|NA|NA|TRBJ1-2
CAWSVHTFTNYGYTF
TGTGCCTGGAGTGTACACACCTTCACTAACTATGGCTACACCTTC
>TRBV4-3|NA|few|TRBJ2-3
CASSPREGVGDTQYF
TGCGCCAGCAGCCCCAGGGAAGGGGTAGGAGATACGCAGTATTTT
>TRBV28|TRBD2|NA|TRBJ2-5
CASRQWTSGGGQEAQYF
TGTGCCAGCAGACAGTGGACTAGCGGGGGGGGGCAAGAAGCCCAGTACTTC
>TRBV30|TRBD1|NA|TRBJ2-3
CAWGTGQSTDTQYF
TGTGCCTGGGGTACGGGACAGTCCACAGATACGCAGTATTTT
>TRBV10-3|NA|NA|TRBJ1-5
CAIGNGNSNQPQHF
TGTGCCATCGGGAATGGGAATAGCAATCAGCCCCAGCATTTT
>TRBV15|NA|NA|TRBJ1-1
CATSRWGGTNTEAFF
TGTGCCACCAGCAGGTGGGGGGGGACGAACACTGAAGCTTTCTTT
>TRBV28|NA|few|TRBJ1-1
CAVEALNTEAFF
TGTGCCGTGGAGGCCCTGAACACTGAAGCTTTCTTT
>TRBV7-8|TRBD1|few|TRBJ2-1
CASSHDRGLGNEQFF
TGTGCCAGCAGCCACGACAGGGGCTTGGGCAATGAGCAGTTCTTC
>TRBV9|NA|NA|TRBJ2-7
CASSGEGRAGGPYEQYF
TGTGCCAGCAGCGGGGAGGGAAGGGCAGGGGGCCCTTACGAGCAGTACTTC
>TRBV5-1|NA|NA|TRBJ2-3
CASSLGGVGGTDTQYF
TGCGCCAGCAGCTTGGGAGGAGTGGGGGGCACAGATACGCAGTATTTT
>TRBV27|NA|NA|TRBJ2-3
CASSLGHTDTQYF
TGTGCCAGCAGTTTAGGGCACACAGATACGCAGTATTTT
>TRBV7-2|NA|NA|TRBJ1-1
CASSLGGTTEAFF
TGTGCCAGCAGCTTGGGGGGGACCACTGAAGCTTTCTTT
>TRBV5-4|NA|large|TRBJ2-2
CASSYTGFLTGELFF
TGTGCCAGCAGCTATACGGGCTTTCTCACCGGGGAGCTGTTTTTT
>TRBV28|NA|few|TRBJ2-6
CASVQTRYSGANVLTF
TGTGCCAGCGTACAGACTAGGTACTCTGGGGCCAACGTCCTGACTTTC
>TRBV7-9|TRBD2|NA|TRBJ2-2
CASSIMRTRGAGELFF
TGTGCCAGCAGCATTATGAGGACCCGGGGGGCCGGGGAGCTGTTTTTT
>TRBV7-9|NA|NA|TRBJ2-2
CASSVGISDTGELFF
TGTGCCAGCAGCGTCGGGATCTCTGACACCGGGGAGCTGTTTTTT
>TRBV19|TRBD2|NA|TRBJ2-2
CASSINLGTSNGELFF
TGTGCCAGTAGTATAAACTTAGGGACTAGTAACGGGGAGCTGTTTTTT
>TRBV5-1|NA|NA|TRBJ2-3
CASSPEGLLGDTQYF
TGCGCCAGCAGTCCGGAGGGTCTTTTGGGAGATACGCAGTATTTT
>TRBV6-6|NA|NA|TRBJ1-2
CASSYSGGARGYTF
TGTGCCAGCAGTTACTCGGGGGGCGCAAGGGGCTACACCTTC
>TRBV7-2|NA|NA|TRBJ1-1
CASSLHRDTEAFF
TGTGCCAGCAGCTTACACAGAGACACTGAAGCTTTCTTT
>TRBV7-6|TRBD2|NA|TRBJ2-1
CASSLGDIAGANEQFF
TGTGCCAGCAGCTTAGGGGACATAGCGGGAGCTAATGAGCAGTTCTTC
>TRBV4-1|NA|few|TRBJ2-5
CASSKAKVGETQYF
TGCGCCAGCAGCAAAGCAAAGGTTGGAGAGACCCAGTACTTC
>TRBV6-5|NA|NA|TRBJ2-1
CASSSPTRRGSNEQFF
TGTGCCAGCAGTTCCCCCACTAGGAGGGGTTCCAATGAGCAGTTCTTC
>TRBV5-1|NA|NA|TRBJ2-1
CASSLSGSYNEQFF
TGCGCCAGCAGCTTGTCGGGCTCCTACAATGAGCAGTTCTTC
>TRBV21-1|NA|NA|TRBJ1-2
CASSKEGPAAEDYTF
TGTGCCAGCAGCAAAGAAGGCCCCGCAGCTGAAGACTACACCTTC
>TRBV28|NA|NA|TRBJ1-1
CASSLAWENTEAFF
TGTGCCAGCAGTTTGGCATGGGAAAACACTGAAGCTTTCTTT
>TRBV25-1|TRBD1|NA|TRBJ1-3
CASSHIGGLGNTIYF
TGTGCCAGCAGTCATATAGGGGGCCTGGGTAACACCATATATTTT
>TRBV11-3|TRBD2|NA|TRBJ2-1
CASSLELAGNEQFF
TGTGCCAGCAGCTTAGAGCTAGCGGGAAATGAGCAGTTCTTC
>TRBV9|TRBD2|NA|TRBJ2-7
CASSVPGLAGSSYEQYF
TGTGCCAGCAGCGTACCGGGACTAGCGGGAAGCTCCTACGAGCAGTACTTC
>TRBV28|NA|NA|TRBJ1-2
CASSSPAPPNYGYTF
TGTGCCAGCAGTTCCCCAGCTCCCCCTAACTATGGCTACACCTTC
>TRBV6-5|TRBD1|NA|TRBJ2-7
CASSPGQFLFYEQYF
TGTGCCAGCAGTCCGGGACAGTTCCTCTTCTACGAGCAGTACTTC
>TRBV18|NA|NA|TRBJ2-1
CASSPISGSIGEQFF
TGTGCCAGCTCACCAATCTCCGGGAGTATTGGTGAGCAGTTCTTC
>TRBV6-5|TRBD2|NA|TRBJ2-7
CASRRAGGVYEQYF
TGTGCCAGCAGGCGAGCGGGAGGCGTCTACGAGCAGTACTTC
>TRBV19|NA|NA|TRBJ2-4
CASSRQVRNIQYF
TGTGCCAGTAGTAGACAGGTACGGAACATTCAGTACTTC
>TRBV19|TRBD1|NA|TRBJ1-2
CASRPGGQVSGYTF
TGTGCCAGTAGACCAGGGGGACAAGTATCTGGCTACACCTTC
>TRBV6-5|NA|NA|TRBJ1-1
CASSPYNLGGTEAFF
TGTGCCAGCAGTCCTTATAACCTGGGGGGAACTGAAGCTTTCTTT
>TRBV18|TRBD1|NA|TRBJ1-1
CASSPWDREVLTEAFF
TGTGCCAGCTCACCATGGGACAGGGAGGTGTTGACTGAAGCTTTCTTT
>TRBV4-1|NA|NA|TRBJ2-3
CASSQDIRDTRIPTQYF
TGCGCCAGCAGCCAAGACATCCGGGACACCAGGATACCCACGCAGTATTTT
>TRBV9|NA|NA|TRBJ2-3
CASSIVGGTDTQYF
TGTGCCAGCAGCATAGTAGGGGGCACAGATACGCAGTATTTT
>TRBV6-5|TRBD2|NA|TRBJ2-1
CASSYGREVEQFF
TGTGCCAGCAGTTACGGGCGGGAGGTTGAGCAGTTCTTC
>TRBV2|NA|medium-sized|TRBJ1-5
CASSAGAQPQHF
TGTGCCAGCAGTGCAGGGGCTCAGCCCCAGCATTTT
>TRBV28|TRBD1|NA|TRBJ1-5
CASSRTGTGGFYQPQHF
TGTGCCAGCAGCCGAACCGGGACAGGGGGCTTTTATCAGCCCCAGCATTTT
>TRBV28|TRBD1|NA|TRBJ1-4
CASKTGGAGGSKLFF
TGTGCCTCCAAGACAGGGGGCGCCGGTGGTAGTAAACTGTTTTTT
>TRBV20-1|NA|NA|TRBJ2-7
CSARASYEQYF
TGCAGTGCTAGAGCCTCCTACGAGCAGTACTTC
>TRBV9|NA|NA|TRBJ2-6
CASSVSDSGANVLTF
TGTGCCAGCAGCGTATCAGACTCTGGGGCCAACGTCCTGACTTTC
>TRBV10-3|TRBD2|NA|TRBJ2-7
CAISESFSRGGYEQYF
TGTGCCATCAGTGAGTCGTTTTCGCGGGGGGGTTACGAGCAGTACTTC